Below are 10 T cell receptor beta chains sequenced from a single sample in a study of blood T cell repertoires in COVID-19. Sequencing used immunoSEQ multiplex PCR; TCRdb keeps in-frame clones, though not all of them. Among about 280,000 clones, 89% were seen once, and the ten largest hold under 2.5%. What was sequenced was peripheral blood. All receptors derive from a man in his fifties or sixties with acute or convalescent COVID-19.

The genes are TRBV3-1 (or the pseudogene TRBV3-2) and TRBJ2-1; 10 bases line up with TRBD1. There are 15 residues in the CDR3. The V segment lost 1 base and the J segment 7 bases; nucleotides outside the gene matches: 4. Germline CDR1 LGHDT, CDR2 YNNKEL (reference sequence). The CDR3 coding sequence is TGTGCCAGCAGCCAAGGTAGACAGGGGGCGAATGAGCAGTTCTTC. Translation: CASSQGRQGANEQFF.

The chain employs TRBV27 and TRBJ1-1, with 12 positions matching TRBD1. The V and J ends lost 8 bases and 0 bases, in that order; junction bases with no gene match: 4. Germline V gives CDR1 MNHEY, CDR2 SMNVEV (reference sequence). This CDR3 contains 15 residues. As DNA, the CDR3 is TGTGCCAGCGTAGGGGACAGGGGGCTGAACACTGAAGCTTTCTTT. Translated: CASVGDRGLNTEAFF.

This chain uses TRBV7-3 with TRBJ1-6; weak D call: TRBD1 (6 bases). The CDR3 has 16 residues. Deletions cut 1 base from V and 7 bases from J, with 14 bases between. CDR1 and CDR2 (germline): SGHTA, FQGTGA. This CDR3 reads CASSLNGWTVNSPLHF. Here the CDR3 DNA reads TGTGCCAGCAGCTTAAACGGGTGGACAGTAAATTCACCCCTCCACTTT.

The rearrangement links TRBV10-3 to TRBJ2-5; tentative D call: TRBD1 (5 bases). CDR1 and CDR2 (germline): ENHRY, SYGVKD. CDR3 length: 13 residues. The V and J ends lost 4 bases and 2 bases respectively, with 8 bases between them. CDR3 region: CAISAGYQETQYF. For the CDR3, the DNA is TGTGCCATCAGTGCAGGGTATCAAGAGACCCAGTACTTC.

This clone was seen a single time. The chain is built from TRBV20-1 and TRBJ1-1; weak D call: TRBD1 (5 bases). Germline V gives CDR1 DFQATT, CDR2 SNEGSKA (reference sequence). Trimming cost V 6 bases and J 7 bases, with 12 bases left between them. This CDR3 is 11 amino acids long. The CDR3, as DNA: TGCAGTGCCCCGGGACTTGGTGAAGCTTTCTTT. It yields the protein CSAPGLGEAFF.

The J gene is TRBJ1-2, the V gene TRBV4-1; D gene uncertain. In germline, CDR1 is MGHRA, CDR2 YSYEKL. Trimming took 3 bases from V and 5 from J, leaving 7 bases between them. The CDR3 extends over 12 amino acids. CDR3 in amino acids: CASSHLLYGYTF. CDR3 DNA: TGCGCCAGCAGCCATTTGTTATATGGCTACACCTTC.

As concerns this clone: The junction differs from germline at one of its ends, possibly a read error. The chain couples TRBV5-6 to TRBJ2-1, with D perhaps matching TRBD2 (5 bases). The germline CDR1 and CDR2 sequences are SGHDT and YYEEEE. The CDR3 totals 13 residues. This CDR3 reads CASSLGGYSEQFF. The CDR3 coding sequence is TGTGCCAGCAGCTTGGGCGGGTACAGTGAGCAGTTCTTC.

The chain employs TRBV7-9 and TRBJ2-5, with 8 bases identical to TRBD2. The CDR3 totals 17 residues. Germline CDR1 and CDR2: SEHNR and FQNEAQ (reference sequence). Trimming at V came to 5 bases and at J to 5 bases, leaving 16 bases not matched to a gene. The DNA of the CDR3 is TGTGCCAGCAGCCACCCAGAGCGGGGGCAAACCTGGGAGACCCAGTACTTC. Amino acid sequence: CASSHPERGQTWETQYF.

The V call is TRBV6-4, the J call TRBJ2-7; D is ambiguous. CDR3 length: 14 residues. The germline CDR1 and CDR2 sequences are MRHNA and SNTAGT. V was cut by 6 bases and J by 3 bases, with 15 bases left in between. CDR3 sequence (DNA): TGTGCCAGCAGACCCAGCACGGGTTACTACGAGCAGTACTTC. This encodes CASRPSTGYYEQYF.

The chain employs TRBV6-5 and TRBJ1-1; the D is unclear. Trimming took 10 bases from V and 4 from J, leaving 16 bases between them. Germline CDR1 reads MNHEY; CDR2 reads SVGAGI. The CDR3 is 13 amino acids. The CDR3 sequence is CATATGNPTEAFF. The CDR3 DNA is TGTGCCACCGCGACCGGGAACCCCACTGAAGCTTTCTTT.